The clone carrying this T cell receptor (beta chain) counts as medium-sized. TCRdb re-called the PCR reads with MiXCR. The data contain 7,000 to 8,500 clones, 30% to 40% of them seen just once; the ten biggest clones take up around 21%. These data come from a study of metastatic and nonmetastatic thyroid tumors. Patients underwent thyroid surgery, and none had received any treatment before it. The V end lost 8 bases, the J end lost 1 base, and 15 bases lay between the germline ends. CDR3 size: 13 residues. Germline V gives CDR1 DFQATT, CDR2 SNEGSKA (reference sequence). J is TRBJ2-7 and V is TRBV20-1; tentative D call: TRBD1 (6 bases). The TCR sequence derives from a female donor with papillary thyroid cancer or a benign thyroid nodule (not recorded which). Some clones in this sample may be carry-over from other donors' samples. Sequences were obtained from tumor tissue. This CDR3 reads CSPEDRNSYEQYF. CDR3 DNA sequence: TGCAGTCCGGAAGACAGGAATTCCTACGAGCAGTACTTC.